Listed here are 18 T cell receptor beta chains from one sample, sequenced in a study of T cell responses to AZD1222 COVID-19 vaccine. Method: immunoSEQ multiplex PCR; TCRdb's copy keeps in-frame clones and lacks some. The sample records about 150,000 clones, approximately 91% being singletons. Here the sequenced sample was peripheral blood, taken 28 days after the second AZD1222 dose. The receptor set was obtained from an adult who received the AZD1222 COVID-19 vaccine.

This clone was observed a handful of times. The CDR3 here is CASSSPSNGYGYTF. For the CDR3, the DNA is TGCGCCAGCAGCTCTCCGAGTAATGGCTATGGCTACACCTTC. The chain uses TRBV5-1 and TRBJ1-2; no reliable D call. This CDR3 has 14 amino acids. The V end lost 3 bases, the J end lost 4 bases, and 13 bases lay between the germline ends. Germline CDR1 reads SGHRS; CDR2 reads YFSETQ.

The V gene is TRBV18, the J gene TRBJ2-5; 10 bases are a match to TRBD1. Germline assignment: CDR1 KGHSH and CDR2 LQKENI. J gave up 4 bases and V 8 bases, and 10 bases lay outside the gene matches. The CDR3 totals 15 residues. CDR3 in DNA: TGTGCCAGCACCCTGGGACAGGGGATTTTAGAGACCCAGTACTTC. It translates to CASTLGQGILETQYF.

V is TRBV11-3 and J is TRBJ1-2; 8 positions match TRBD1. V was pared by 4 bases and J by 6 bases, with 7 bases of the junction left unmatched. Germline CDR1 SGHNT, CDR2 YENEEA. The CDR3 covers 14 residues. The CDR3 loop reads CASSSRQGKNGYTF. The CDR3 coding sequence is TGTGCCAGCAGCTCAAGACAGGGGAAGAATGGCTACACCTTC.

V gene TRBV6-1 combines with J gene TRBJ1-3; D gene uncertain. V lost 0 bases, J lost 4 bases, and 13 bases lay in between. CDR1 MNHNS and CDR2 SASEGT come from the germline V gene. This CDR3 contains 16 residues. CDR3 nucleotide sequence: TGTGCCAGCAGTGAAGCTGGGGAGGCGGCAGGAAACACCATATATTTT. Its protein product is CASSEAGEAAGNTIYF.

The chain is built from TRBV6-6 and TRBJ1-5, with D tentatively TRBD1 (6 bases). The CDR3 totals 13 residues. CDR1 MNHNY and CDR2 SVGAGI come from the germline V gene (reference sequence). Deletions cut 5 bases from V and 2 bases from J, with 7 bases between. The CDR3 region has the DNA TGTGCCAGCAGTCCAGGGGGCAATCAGCCCCAGCATTTT. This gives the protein CASSPGGNQPQHF.

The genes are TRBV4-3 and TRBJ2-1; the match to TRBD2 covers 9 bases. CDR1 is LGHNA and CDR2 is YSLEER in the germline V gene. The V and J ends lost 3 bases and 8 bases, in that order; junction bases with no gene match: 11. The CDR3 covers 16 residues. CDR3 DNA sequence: TGCGCCAGCAGCCAGGGGACTAGCCCTTTAAACGATGAGCAGTTCTTC. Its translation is CASSQGTSPLNDEQFF.

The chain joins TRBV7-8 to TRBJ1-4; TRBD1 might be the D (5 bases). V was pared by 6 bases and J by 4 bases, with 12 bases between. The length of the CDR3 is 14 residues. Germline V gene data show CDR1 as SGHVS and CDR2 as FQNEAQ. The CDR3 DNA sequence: TGTGCCAGCAGTCTGACAGACCGTAATGAAAAACTGTTTTTT. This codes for CASSLTDRNEKLFF.

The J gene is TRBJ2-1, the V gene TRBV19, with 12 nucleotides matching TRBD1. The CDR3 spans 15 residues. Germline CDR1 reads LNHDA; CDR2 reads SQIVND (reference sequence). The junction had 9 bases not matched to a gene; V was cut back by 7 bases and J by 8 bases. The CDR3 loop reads CASTPWDRGRHEQFF. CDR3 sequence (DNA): TGTGCCAGTACCCCCTGGGACAGGGGGCGTCATGAGCAGTTCTTC. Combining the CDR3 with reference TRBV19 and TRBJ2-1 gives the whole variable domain DGGITQSPKYLFRKEGQNVTLSCEQNLNHDAMYWYRQDPGQGLRLIYYSQIVNDFQKGDIAEGYSVSREKKESFPLTVTSAQKNPTAFYLCASTPWDRGRHEQFFGPGTRLTVL.

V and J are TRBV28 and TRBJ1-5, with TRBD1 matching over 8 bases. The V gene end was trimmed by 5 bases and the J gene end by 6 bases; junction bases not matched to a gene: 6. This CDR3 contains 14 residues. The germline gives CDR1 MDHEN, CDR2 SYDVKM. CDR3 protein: CASSLDRGRQPQHF. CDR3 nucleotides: TGTGCCAGCAGTCTCGACAGGGGACGTCAGCCCCAGCATTTT. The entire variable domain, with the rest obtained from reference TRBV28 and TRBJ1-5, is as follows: DVKVTQSSRYLVKRTGEKVFLECVQDMDHENMFWYRQDPGLGLRLIYFSYDVKMKEKGDIPEGYSVSREKKERFSLILESASTNQTSMYLCASSLDRGRQPQHFGDGTRLSIL.

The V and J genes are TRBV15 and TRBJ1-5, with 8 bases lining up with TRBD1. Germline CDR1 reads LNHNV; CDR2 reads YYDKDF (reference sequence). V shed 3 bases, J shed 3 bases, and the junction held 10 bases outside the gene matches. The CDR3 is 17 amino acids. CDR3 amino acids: CATSRSRGLEANQPQHF. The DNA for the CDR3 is TGTGCCACCAGCAGGTCCAGGGGGCTAGAAGCCAATCAGCCCCAGCATTTT.

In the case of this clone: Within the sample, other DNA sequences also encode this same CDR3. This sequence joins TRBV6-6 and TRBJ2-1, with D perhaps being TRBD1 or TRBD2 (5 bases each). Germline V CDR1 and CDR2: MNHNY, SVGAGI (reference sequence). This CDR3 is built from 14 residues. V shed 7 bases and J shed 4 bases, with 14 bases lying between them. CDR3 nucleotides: TGTGCCAGCAATCCCACGGGGCCTTACAATGAGCAGTTCTTC. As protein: CASNPTGPYNEQFF.

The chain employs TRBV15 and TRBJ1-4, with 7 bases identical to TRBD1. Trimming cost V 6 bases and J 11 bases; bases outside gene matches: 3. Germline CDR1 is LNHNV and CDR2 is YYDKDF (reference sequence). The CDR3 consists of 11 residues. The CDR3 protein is CATSEGAKLFF. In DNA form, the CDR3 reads TGTGCCACCAGTGAGGGGGCGAAACTGTTTTTT. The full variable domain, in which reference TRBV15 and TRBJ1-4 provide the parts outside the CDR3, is DAMVIQNPRYQVTQFGKPVTLSCSQTLNHNVMYWYQQKSSQAPKLLFHYYDKDFNNEADTPDNFQSRRPNTSFCFLDIRSPGLGDTAMYLCATSEGAKLFFGSGTQLSVL.

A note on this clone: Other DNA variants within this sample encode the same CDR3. The DNA for the CDR3 is TGCAGCGTTGACCGGGACGGATCCTACGAGCAGTACTTC. Translation: CSVDRDGSYEQYF. The V call is TRBV29-1, the J call TRBJ2-7; D might be TRBD1 or TRBD2, each matching 5 bases. The germline CDR1 and CDR2 sequences are SQVTM and ANQGSEA. The CDR3 is 13 residues long. Trimming pared 3 bases from V and 1 base from J, leaving 10 bases between.

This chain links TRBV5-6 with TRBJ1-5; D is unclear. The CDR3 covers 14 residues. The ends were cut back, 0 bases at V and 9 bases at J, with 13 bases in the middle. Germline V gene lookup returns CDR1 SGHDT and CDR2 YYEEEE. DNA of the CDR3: TGTGCCAGCAGCTTGGGCAGAGGACTGCGGCCCCAGCATTTT. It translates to CASSLGRGLRPQHF.

The CDR3 here is CASSLVMSGELFF. As DNA, the CDR3 is TGTGCCAGCAGCTTAGTTATGAGCGGGGAGCTGTTTTTT. The chain recombines TRBV7-3 with TRBJ2-2; unclear D gene. Germline loops: CDR1 SGHTA, CDR2 FQGTGA. The length of the CDR3 is 13 residues. Trimming pared 2 bases from V and 7 bases from J, leaving 8 bases between.

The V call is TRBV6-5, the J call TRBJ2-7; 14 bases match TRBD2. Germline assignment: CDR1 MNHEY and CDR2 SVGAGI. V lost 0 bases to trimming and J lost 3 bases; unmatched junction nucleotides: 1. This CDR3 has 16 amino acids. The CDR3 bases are TGTGCCAGCAGTTACTCGGGGACTAGCGGGAGCTACGAGCAGTACTTC. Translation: CASSYSGTSGSYEQYF.

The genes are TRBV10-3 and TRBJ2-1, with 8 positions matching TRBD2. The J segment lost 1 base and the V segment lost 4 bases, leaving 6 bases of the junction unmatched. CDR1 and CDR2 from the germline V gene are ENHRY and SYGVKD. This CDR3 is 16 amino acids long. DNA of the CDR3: TGTGCCATCAGTGTTGTCGGGGGGGGATCCTACAATGAGCAGTTCTTC. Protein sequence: CAISVVGGGSYNEQFF.

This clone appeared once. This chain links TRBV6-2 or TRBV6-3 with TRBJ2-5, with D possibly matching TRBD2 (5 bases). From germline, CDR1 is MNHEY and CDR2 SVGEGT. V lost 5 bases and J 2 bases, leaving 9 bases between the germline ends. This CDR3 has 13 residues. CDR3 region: CASSGRVQETQYF. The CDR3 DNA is TGTGCCAGCAGTGGGCGGGTGCAAGAGACCCAGTACTTC.